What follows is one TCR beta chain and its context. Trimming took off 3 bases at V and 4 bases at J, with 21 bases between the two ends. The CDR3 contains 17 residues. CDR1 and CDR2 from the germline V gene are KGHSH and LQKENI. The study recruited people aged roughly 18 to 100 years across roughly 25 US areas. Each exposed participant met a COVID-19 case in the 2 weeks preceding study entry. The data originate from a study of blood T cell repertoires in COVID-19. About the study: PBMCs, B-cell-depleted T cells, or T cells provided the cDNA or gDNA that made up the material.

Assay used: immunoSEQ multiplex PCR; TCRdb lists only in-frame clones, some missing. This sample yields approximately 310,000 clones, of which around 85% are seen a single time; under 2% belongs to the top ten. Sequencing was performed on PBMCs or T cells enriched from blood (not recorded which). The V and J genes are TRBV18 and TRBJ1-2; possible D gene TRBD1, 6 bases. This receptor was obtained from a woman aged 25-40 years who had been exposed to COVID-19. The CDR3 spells CASSPGAVLEGGYGYTF. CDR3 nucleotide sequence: TGTGCCAGCTCACCTGGGGCAGTCCTAGAAGGGGGCTATGGCTACACCTTC.